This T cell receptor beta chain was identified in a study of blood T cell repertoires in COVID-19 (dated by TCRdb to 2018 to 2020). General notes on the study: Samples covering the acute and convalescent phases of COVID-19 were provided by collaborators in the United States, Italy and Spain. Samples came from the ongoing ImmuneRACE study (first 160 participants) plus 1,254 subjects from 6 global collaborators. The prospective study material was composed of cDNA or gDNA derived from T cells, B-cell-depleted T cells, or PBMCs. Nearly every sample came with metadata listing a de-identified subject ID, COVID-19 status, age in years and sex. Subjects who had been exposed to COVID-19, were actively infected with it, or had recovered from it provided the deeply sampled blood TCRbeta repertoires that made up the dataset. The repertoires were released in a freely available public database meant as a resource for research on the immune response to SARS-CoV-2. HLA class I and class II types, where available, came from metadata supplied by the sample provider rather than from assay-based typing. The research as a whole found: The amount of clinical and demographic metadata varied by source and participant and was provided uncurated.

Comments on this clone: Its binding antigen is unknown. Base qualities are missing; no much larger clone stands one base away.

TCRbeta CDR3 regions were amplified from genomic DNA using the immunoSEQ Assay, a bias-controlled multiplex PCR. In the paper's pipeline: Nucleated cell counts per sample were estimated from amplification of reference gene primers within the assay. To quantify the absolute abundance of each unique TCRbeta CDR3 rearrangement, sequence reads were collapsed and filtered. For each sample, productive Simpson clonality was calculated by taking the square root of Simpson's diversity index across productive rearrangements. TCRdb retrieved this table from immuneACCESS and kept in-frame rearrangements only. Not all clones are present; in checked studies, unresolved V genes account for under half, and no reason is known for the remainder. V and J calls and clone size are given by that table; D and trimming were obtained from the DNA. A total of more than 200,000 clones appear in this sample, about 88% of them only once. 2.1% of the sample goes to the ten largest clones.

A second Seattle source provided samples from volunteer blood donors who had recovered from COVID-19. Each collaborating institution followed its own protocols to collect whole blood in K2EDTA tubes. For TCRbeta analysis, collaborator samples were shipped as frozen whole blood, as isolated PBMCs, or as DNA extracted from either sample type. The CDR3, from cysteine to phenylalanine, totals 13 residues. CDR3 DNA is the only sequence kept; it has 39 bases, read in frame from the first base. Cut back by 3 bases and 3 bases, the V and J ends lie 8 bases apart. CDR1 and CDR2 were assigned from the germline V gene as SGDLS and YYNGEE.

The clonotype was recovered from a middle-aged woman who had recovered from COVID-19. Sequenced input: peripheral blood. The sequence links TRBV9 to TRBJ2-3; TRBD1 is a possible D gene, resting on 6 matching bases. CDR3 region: CASSATGTDTQYF. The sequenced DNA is TGTGCCAGCAGCGCTACAGGGACAGATACGCAGTATTTT.